A selection of T cell receptor beta chains follows, all from one sample in a study of T cell repertoires in cytomegalovirus infection. TCRdb re-called the reads through MiXCR, storing one row per CDR3 protein. The repertoire includes 250,000 to 300,000 distinct CDR3 sequences, roughly 13% of them detected once, and about 10% sits in the top ten. The source material was PBMCs. Receptors were obtained from a human donor in good health (CMV status not recorded). Some clones in this sample may be carry-over from other donors' samples. CDR3s include the opening cysteine and the closing phenylalanine or tryptophan. Fields, in order: CDR3 protein, CDR3 DNA, J gene, clone size, V gene, D gene. D genes are given only for firm matches. The size entry is marked missing in some rows and otherwise reads once, few, many or a size class.

CDR3 protein: CSAPRGGTNGYGYTF; CDR3 DNA: TGCAGTGCGCCTCGTGGGGGGACGAATGGTTATGGCTACACCTTC; J gene: TRBJ1-2; clone size: NA; V gene: TRBV20-1; D gene: NA
CDR3 protein: CASSSGQTHGGELFF; CDR3 DNA: TGTGCCAGCAGCTCCGGTCAGACTCACGGCGGGGAGCTGTTTTTT; J gene: TRBJ2-2; clone size: NA; V gene: TRBV7-9; D gene: NA
CDR3 protein: CASSPPREGYNEQFF; CDR3 DNA: TGTGCCAGCAGCCCCCCGCGGGAGGGATACAATGAGCAGTTCTTC; J gene: TRBJ2-1; clone size: many; V gene: TRBV7-9; D gene: TRBD2
CDR3 protein: CASSGWTGVFF; CDR3 DNA: TGTGCCAGCAGTGGTTGGACAGGGGTTTTCTTT; J gene: TRBJ1-1; clone size: few; V gene: TRBV2; D gene: TRBD1
CDR3 protein: CASRPGQGNIREKLFF; CDR3 DNA: TGTGCCAGCAGACCGGGACAGGGAAACATTCGCGAAAAACTGTTTTTT; J gene: TRBJ1-4; clone size: few; V gene: TRBV5-8; D gene: TRBD1
CDR3 protein: CASSSDGRGNQPQHF; CDR3 DNA: TGTGCCAGCAGTTCAGATGGAAGGGGAAATCAGCCCCAGCATTTT; J gene: TRBJ1-5; clone size: NA; V gene: TRBV12-3/TRBV12-4; D gene: NA
CDR3 protein: CASSLASGDPLSYEQYF; CDR3 DNA: TGTGCCAGCAGCTTAGCCTCAGGGGATCCACTTTCCTACGAGCAGTACTTC; J gene: TRBJ2-7; clone size: many; V gene: TRBV7-8; D gene: NA
CDR3 protein: CASSQSNRGGTEAFF; CDR3 DNA: TGCGCCAGCAGTCAATCAAACAGGGGGGGGACTGAAGCTTTCTTT; J gene: TRBJ1-1; clone size: NA; V gene: TRBV23-1; D gene: TRBD1
CDR3 protein: CSARVRQENGYTF; CDR3 DNA: TGCAGTGCTAGAGTCAGACAGGAAAATGGCTACACCTTC; J gene: TRBJ1-2; clone size: few; V gene: TRBV20-1; D gene: NA
CDR3 protein: CSASTRTETNGYTF; CDR3 DNA: TGCAGTGCCTCCACCCGGACAGAGACAAATGGCTACACCTTC; J gene: TRBJ1-2; clone size: many; V gene: TRBV20-1; D gene: NA
CDR3 protein: CASSSMGGLGETQYF; CDR3 DNA: TGTGCCAGCAGCTCCATGGGGGGGCTGGGAGAGACCCAGTACTTC; J gene: TRBJ2-5; clone size: many; V gene: TRBV7-2; D gene: NA
CDR3 protein: CASRGSGKGPNEQFF; CDR3 DNA: TGTGCCAGCAGAGGGAGCGGAAAAGGCCCGAATGAGCAGTTCTTC; J gene: TRBJ2-1; clone size: many; V gene: TRBV7-2; D gene: NA
CDR3 protein: CVSSQGTSGRVGQETQYF; CDR3 DNA: TGTGTCAGCAGCCAAGGGACTAGCGGGAGGGTAGGGCAAGAGACCCAGTACTTC; J gene: TRBJ2-5; clone size: NA; V gene: TRBV5-4; D gene: TRBD2
CDR3 protein: CASSFWGGIITEAFF; CDR3 DNA: TGTGCCAGCAGTTTTTGGGGGGGGATCATCACTGAAGCTTTCTTT; J gene: TRBJ1-1; clone size: NA; V gene: TRBV12-3/TRBV12-4; D gene: NA
CDR3 protein: CAFLDFIANGYTF; CDR3 DNA: TGTGCCTTCTTGGATTTTATTGCTAATGGCTACACCTTC; J gene: TRBJ1-2; clone size: few; V gene: TRBV2; D gene: NA
CDR3 protein: CASSNAGGYEQYF; CDR3 DNA: TGTGCCAGCAGCAATGCGGGGGGATACGAGCAGTACTTC; J gene: TRBJ2-7; clone size: NA; V gene: TRBV2; D gene: TRBD2
CDR3 protein: CASSQARGSGSINEQFF; CDR3 DNA: TGTGCCAGCAGCCAAGCCCGCGGGAGCGGGAGTATCAATGAGCAGTTCTTC; J gene: TRBJ2-1; clone size: few; V gene: TRBV14; D gene: TRBD2
CDR3 protein: CASSPSAGAGNTIYF; CDR3 DNA: TGTGCCAGCAGCCCCTCAGCTGGAGCTGGAAACACCATATATTTT; J gene: TRBJ1-3; clone size: many; V gene: TRBV7-2; D gene: NA
CDR3 protein: CASSPSATQETQYF; CDR3 DNA: TGTGCCAGCTCACCCTCGGCAACCCAAGAGACCCAGTACTTC; J gene: TRBJ2-5; clone size: few; V gene: TRBV18; D gene: NA
CDR3 protein: CSVDDRGRTDTQYF; CDR3 DNA: TGCAGCGTCGATGACAGGGGTCGCACAGATACGCAGTATTTT; J gene: TRBJ2-3; clone size: few; V gene: TRBV29-1; D gene: TRBD1
CDR3 protein: CASSLDGETDTQYF; CDR3 DNA: TGTGCCAGCAGCCTCGACGGGGAGACAGATACGCAGTATTTT; J gene: TRBJ2-3; clone size: NA; V gene: TRBV9; D gene: NA
CDR3 protein: CASSLHSTGELFF; CDR3 DNA: TGTGCCAGCAGTCTGCACAGCACCGGGGAGCTGTTTTTT; J gene: TRBJ2-2; clone size: few; V gene: TRBV6-8; D gene: NA
CDR3 protein: CSAQDGGRAYNEQFF; CDR3 DNA: TGCAGTGCTCAGGACGGGGGGAGGGCCTACAATGAGCAGTTCTTC; J gene: TRBJ2-1; clone size: NA; V gene: TRBV20-1; D gene: TRBD2
CDR3 protein: CSASLLAGGEQFF; CDR3 DNA: TGCAGTGCTTCGTTACTAGCAGGGGGTGAGCAGTTCTTC; J gene: TRBJ2-1; clone size: few; V gene: TRBV20-1; D gene: NA
CDR3 protein: CASAWTGASTYEQYF; CDR3 DNA: TGCGCCAGCGCGTGGACAGGGGCATCCACCTACGAGCAGTACTTC; J gene: TRBJ2-7; clone size: NA; V gene: TRBV5-1; D gene: TRBD1
CDR3 protein: CASSQDWDTSLRAFF; CDR3 DNA: TGCGCCAGCAGCCAAGATTGGGACACCTCCCTGAGGGCTTTCTTT; J gene: TRBJ1-1; clone size: few; V gene: TRBV4-1; D gene: NA
CDR3 protein: CASSQDPPASGRRNEQFF; CDR3 DNA: TGCGCCAGCAGCCAAGACCCCCCGGCGAGCGGGAGGAGGAATGAGCAGTTCTTC; J gene: TRBJ2-1; clone size: few; V gene: TRBV4-3; D gene: TRBD2
CDR3 protein: CASSSGGLAGVADTQYF; CDR3 DNA: TGTGCCAGCAGCTCGGGGGGACTAGCGGGAGTTGCGGATACGCAGTATTTT; J gene: TRBJ2-3; clone size: few; V gene: TRBV11-2; D gene: TRBD2
CDR3 protein: CATGANVLTF; CDR3 DNA: TGTGCTACTGGGGCCAACGTCCTGACTTTC; J gene: TRBJ2-6; clone size: NA; V gene: TRBV25-1; D gene: NA
CDR3 protein: CASSRWGQGNEKLFF; CDR3 DNA: TGTGCCAGCAGCCGTTGGGGACAGGGGAATGAAAAACTGTTTTTT; J gene: TRBJ1-4; clone size: NA; V gene: TRBV5-8; D gene: TRBD1
CDR3 protein: CAFLAGGPNTGELFF; CDR3 DNA: TGTGCCTTCCTAGCGGGGGGTCCGAACACCGGGGAGCTGTTTTTT; J gene: TRBJ2-2; clone size: NA; V gene: TRBV7-9; D gene: TRBD2
CDR3 protein: CSARGTGHTGELFF; CDR3 DNA: TGCAGTGCTAGGGGGACAGGGCACACCGGGGAGCTGTTTTTT; J gene: TRBJ2-2; clone size: many; V gene: TRBV20-1; D gene: TRBD1
CDR3 protein: CASSPGQANQPQHF; CDR3 DNA: TGTGCCAGCAGCCCAGGACAGGCTAATCAGCCCCAGCATTTT; J gene: TRBJ1-5; clone size: many; V gene: TRBV7-2; D gene: TRBD1
CDR3 protein: CASSLESYEQYF; CDR3 DNA: TGTGCCAGCAGCTTAGAGTCCTACGAGCAGTACTTC; J gene: TRBJ2-7; clone size: many; V gene: TRBV7-2; D gene: NA
CDR3 protein: CASSDIGDTQYF; CDR3 DNA: TGTGCCAGCAGTGACATAGGAGATACGCAGTATTTT; J gene: TRBJ2-3; clone size: many; V gene: TRBV2; D gene: NA
CDR3 protein: CASSREGDEQFF; CDR3 DNA: TGTGCCAGCAGCAGGGAAGGCGATGAGCAGTTCTTC; J gene: TRBJ2-1; clone size: NA; V gene: TRBV25-1; D gene: NA
CDR3 protein: CASSLKGWVQNYNEQFF; CDR3 DNA: TGTGCCAGCAGCTTAAAAGGGTGGGTCCAGAACTACAATGAGCAGTTCTTC; J gene: TRBJ2-1; clone size: many; V gene: TRBV5-8; D gene: NA
CDR3 protein: CSASRASDKFF; CDR3 DNA: TGCAGTGCTAGCCGGGCCTCCGACAAGTTCTTC; J gene: TRBJ2-1; clone size: few; V gene: TRBV20-1; D gene: NA
CDR3 protein: CASSPSGIPNEQFF; CDR3 DNA: TGTGCCAGCAGCCCAAGTGGGATCCCCAATGAGCAGTTCTTC; J gene: TRBJ2-1; clone size: NA; V gene: TRBV12-3/TRBV12-4; D gene: NA
CDR3 protein: CATSGRRRSF; CDR3 DNA: TGTGCCACCAGCGGACGCCGACGATCCTTC; J gene: TRBJ2-7; clone size: many; V gene: TRBV24-1; D gene: NA
CDR3 protein: CASSFRLNDYKAFF; CDR3 DNA: TGTGCCAGCAGTTTTCGGCTGAATGATTATAAAGCTTTCTTT; J gene: TRBJ1-1; clone size: NA; V gene: TRBV12-3/TRBV12-4; D gene: NA
CDR3 protein: CASSLGPSPYEQYF; CDR3 DNA: TGTGCCAGCAGCTTAGGACCGTCTCCCTACGAGCAGTACTTC; J gene: TRBJ2-7; clone size: few; V gene: TRBV7-3; D gene: NA
CDR3 protein: CASSYSPGQQHF; CDR3 DNA: TGTGCCAGCAGTTACTCGCCGGGACAGCAGCATTTT; J gene: TRBJ1-5; clone size: few; V gene: TRBV6-2/TRBV6-3; D gene: TRBD1